Reported below is one T cell receptor (beta chain). It has no known antigen specificity. It has no much larger one-base neighbor in the sample; base qualities were not kept. These data originate in a study of Graves' ophthalmopathy and Graves' hyperthyroidism (dated by TCRdb to 2016 to 2018). A note on the overall study: Peripheral blood samples were taken at the time of initial diagnosis, before any treatment was given. Once sampling was done, hyperthyroidism patients were given methimazole at a starting dose of 30 mg daily, while ophthalmopathy patients were given high-dose intravenous methylprednisolone. To explore V-J signatures that distinguish ophthalmopathy from hyperthyroidism, a discovery set of 100 patients was enrolled, made up of 40 to 45 with ophthalmopathy and some 58 with stable hyperthyroidism. TCR beta repertoire signatures were used to distinguish Graves' ophthalmopathy from Graves' hyperthyroidism and to predict progression to ophthalmopathy. In total, 135 blood samples were TCR-sequenced: 40 to 45 ophthalmopathy, 75 hyperthyroidism and approximately 17 hyperthyroidism-to-ophthalmopathy patients. In six hyperthyroidism patients, T-cell repertoires of thyroid tissue and blood were compared. An independent validation cohort comprised fewer than 20 hyperthyroidism patients and about 16 patients who later progressed from hyperthyroidism to ophthalmopathy. Broader findings and caveats from the paper: In cross-validation, the 13-signature model distinguished ophthalmopathy from stable hyperthyroidism with around 86% sensitivity and about 81% specificity, while in the test set the corresponding values were around 79% and 71%. Among expanded thyroid clonotypes with frequency above 0.001, most also showed up in blood, which suggests that blood repertoires may reflect the thyroid immune response. In validation, the model predicted ophthalmopathy progression with less than 71% sensitivity and about 77% specificity; 12 predicted patients were CT-confirmed with GO in a median of approximately 6.2 months. No statistical method was used to set the sample size in advance, and the investigators knew which group each participant was assigned to.

TCR beta CDR3 regions were amplified from RNA transcripts for repertoire sequencing. A first-round RT-PCR used HTBI primers with the Qiagen OneStep RT-PCR kit, followed by a second-round multiplex PCR, size selection and purification. Libraries were sequenced on an Illumina HiSeq2000 using paired-end 100 bp reads. The authors' pipeline ran thus. SOAPnuke was used to process the reads, removing any read that contained adapters or uncalled bases, had a mean Phred below 15, or lacked an exact match to the constant primer or identifier. High-quality paired reads were merged with COPE v1.2.5. Clonotypes were defined as unique nucleotide sequences and were aligned to IMGT TRB V, D and J references using MiTCR v1.1. The analysis was limited to V-J combinations with a frequency above 0.0001, which together covered 99.2% of the repertoires. For each V-J combination, a TCR clonal expansion and chaos score was defined as F50 clonal expansion divided by the chaos observed in the TCRdist matrix. Welch's t-statistics and random forest were used to narrow the features down to more than 10 V-J combinations, which were then fed into a naive Bayes classifier. The similarity between thyroid and blood repertoires was quantified using the Morisita-Horn index. The public reads were run again by TCRdb, first through fastp at Q25 and then through MiXCR, and only productive beta chains were kept. All rows with the same CDR3 protein become a single entry with the most common DNA and genes. TCRdb assigned the V and J calls; the authors' analysis was not used. Recorded for this sample are 660,000 or so distinct CDR3 sequences; roughly two fifths of them occurred a single time. The ten top clones hold over 2.5% of the sample.

Patients with ophthalmopathy had moderately to severely active disease, with a Clinical Activity Score of 3 or more, a NOSPECS grade of 4 or more, and a disease duration of less than 3 months. Patients with other autoimmune diseases, uncontrolled infections, pregnancy or lactation were excluded. Clinical symptoms, serum thyroxine, TRAb, thyroid ultrasound and orbital computed tomography formed the basis of the diagnosis. Ficoll-Paque density gradient centrifugation was used to isolate PBMCs from 10 ml of fresh peripheral blood. Total RNA was extracted with Trizol reagent and quality-checked on an Agilent 2100 Bioanalyzer. CDR1 MNHEY and CDR2 SVGEGT are derived from the germline V gene. The CDR3, from cysteine to phenylalanine, totals 13 residues. Solely the CDR3 DNA is kept, with 39 bases framed from the first base. Trimming removed 0 bases from V and 4 bases from J, leaving 6 bases between the germline ends.

The origin of this receptor is an adult man with Graves' ophthalmopathy. The chain couples TRBV6-2 or TRBV6-3 to TRBJ1-2; too little of a D gene remains to name it. The sample consisted of peripheral blood. The DNA sequence is TGTGCCAGCAGTTACTCCACAGTCTATGGCTACACCTTC. It translates to CASSYSTVYGYTF.